This T cell receptor beta chain was identified in a study of OX40 agonist ivuxolimab in advanced cancers. Looking at the study overall: Patients received ivuxolimab, an agonistic anti-OX40 (CD134) antibody.

Exclusion of a patient followed from autoimmune disease history or systemic immunosuppression. Collection of blood occurred at baseline, at cycle 4 day 1, and at cycle 7 day 1. As for this clone: Its specificity is not known.

Sequencing used immunoSEQ multiplex PCR; TCRdb keeps in-frame clones, though not all of them. This sample has 40,000 or so clones; 75% to 90% occur once, and the top ten carry 5% to 6%. Study-level findings and limits: Some patients without response likewise showed low normalized clonal expansion.

The V end was cut by 3 bases, the J end by 4 bases, with 9 bases between. This CDR3 is built from 13 residues. In germline, CDR1 is SEHNR, CDR2 FQNEAQ (reference sequence). Sequenced material: CD4+ or CD8+ T cells sorted from blood, taken in a trial of the OX40 agonist ivuxolimab. The clonotype comes from an adult with an advanced solid tumor such as melanoma, head and neck, liver or kidney cancer. The V call is TRBV7-9, the J call TRBJ1-1, with a weak D call TRBD1 (5 bases). DNA for the CDR3: TGTGCCAGCAGCTTCCGGGGGGGCACTGAAGCTTTCTTT. Amino acid sequence: CASSFRGGTEAFF.